This T cell receptor beta chain derives from a study of blood T cell repertoires in COVID-19. Study background: Whether acute or convalescent, the COVID-19 samples came from the United States, Italy and Spain. PBMCs, B-cell-depleted T cells, or T cells provided the cDNA or gDNA that made up the material.

The CDR3 contains 17 residues. Trimming at V came to 5 bases and at J to 4 bases, leaving 11 bases not matched to a gene. Germline lookup yields CDR1 SGHTA and CDR2 FQGTGA. In the authors' workflow: Amplification of reference gene primers provided the estimated nucleated cell counts. The data were produced by immunoSEQ multiplex PCR, yet TCRdb's version contains in-frame clones alone and is incomplete. V, J and clone size reflect that table, while D and trimming were determined from the DNA. The data show some 250,000 clones, 70% to 90% seen once. This clone has a single count. Specimen: peripheral blood. The rearrangement links TRBV7-3 to TRBJ2-3; 11 nucleotides line up with TRBD1. This clonotype was obtained from a man aged 55 to 70 with acute or convalescent COVID-19. CDR3: CASSPQGGQGGPDTQYF. The CDR3 DNA reads TGTGCCAGCAGCCCTCAAGGGGGACAGGGGGGCCCAGATACGCAGTATTTT.